This T cell receptor (beta chain) was found in a study of identical twins. Unique molecular identifiers were present on the cDNA, and a universal primer site came from template switching. MiXCR, run by TCRdb on the 5' RACE reads, gives a single entry per CDR3 protein. Among 550,000 to 800,000 distinct CDR3 sequences listed, about 7.1% were seen once. The V and J ends lost 6 bases and 2 bases, in that order; junction bases with no gene match: 4. This CDR3 has 15 residues. The germline CDR1 and CDR2 sequences are SNHLY and FYNNEI. The sample was also linked to a second study, of yellow fever vaccine responses in identical twins.

The clonotype was recovered from a woman aged 18 to 35 in good health. The sequencing input was PBMCs. The genes are TRBV2 and TRBJ2-3; 11 positions agree with TRBD2. CDR3 sequence: CASRLTSGNTDTQYF. CDR3 DNA: TGTGCCAGCAGGTTGACTAGCGGGAACACAGATACGCAGTATTTT.